Detailed here is one T cell receptor beta chain. Its antigen is unidentified. This entry is derived from a study of T cell responses to AZD1222 COVID-19 vaccine. Study at large: Doses given second, at about 4 or about 12 weeks, were pooled.

The germline V and J ends were trimmed by 8 bases and 2 bases, with 16 bases remaining between them. Germline assignment: CDR1 LNHNV and CDR2 YYDKDF (reference sequence). The CDR3 contains 14 residues. TCRdb's table, derived via immunoSEQ multiplex PCR, lists solely in-frame clones and lacks some. The table has some 120,000 clones, about 88% seen once. Study outcomes and limitations: When two AZD1222 doses had been given, Spike-specific TCR breadth and depth rose. Nearly half of spike-specific TCRs reportedly target unmutated variant regions.

This sequence was found in an adult in good health. J is TRBJ2-7 and V is TRBV15; D remains unclear. This specimen consisted of peripheral blood, obtained on day 0 of AZD1222 vaccination. The CDR3 is CATQVGGRAYEQYF. DNA of the CDR3: TGTGCCACCCAAGTGGGTGGGCGCGCCTACGAGCAGTACTTC.